This T cell receptor (beta chain) emerged from a study of T cells expressing NK-cell markers. Study in general: Sorted CD3+CD56-NKG2C+, CD3+CD56+NKG2C- and CD3+CD56+NKG2C+ T cells were the source of the TCR beta repertoires. The authors sequenced eight donors, of whom seven were HCMV-seropositive and one was seronegative.

Researchers built TCR beta cDNA using 5'RACE template switching with UMIs. TCRdb reprocessed the 5' RACE reads, with one entry per CDR3 protein and no DNA. Its table records some 300,000 distinct CDR3 sequences. CDR1 MGHRA and CDR2 YSYEKL come from the germline V gene. The CDR3 spans 17 residues. Overall study results and limits: Also leading the CD3+CD56-NKG2C+ fraction in several donors were these clonotypes.

As to this clonotype: Its specificity is not known.

The chain employs TRBV4-1 and TRBJ1-5; the D call of TRBD1 rests on TCRdb alone, since no DNA is present to check it. The receptor comes from a man aged 18-30 years in good health. Source material: blood T cells: a sorted CD56 or NKG2C T cell subset, CD4+ or CD8+ T cells, or bulk PBMC T cells (not recorded which). The CDR3 is CASSQDLGQGRNQPQHF.